Presented here are 25 T cell receptor beta chains from one specimen sequenced in a study of PD-L1 blockade in urothelial cancer (dated by TCRdb to 2015 to 2018). The library was prepared using the immunoSEQ multiplex PCR assay. TCRdb carries this immuneACCESS record with in-frame sequences only. Its versions omit some clonotypes, under half of them owing to an unresolved V gene in the studies checked, with the rest unexplained. This sample comprises about 39,000 clones, about 89% of them detected only once. The biggest ten clones account for approximately 2% of the sample. The source material was PBMCs, sampled around atezolizumab (anti-PD-L1) treatment. The receptors stem from a man aged 55 to 70 with urothelial cancer.

The CDR3 DNA follows: TGTGCCAGCAGCCAGACAACAGGGTGGGGTGAAAAACTGTTTTTT. Translating gives CASSQTTGWGEKLFF. This chain links TRBV14 with TRBJ1-4; TRBD1 might be the D (6 bases). Germline V gene lookup returns CDR1 SGHDN and CDR2 FVKESK. This CDR3 comprises 15 residues. Between the trimmed V and J ends, which lost 3 bases and 7 bases, there was a span of 15 bases.

V usage is TRBV29-1 and J usage is TRBJ1-2; 7 bases align to TRBD1. Germline trimming cut 4 bases from V and 2 bases from J; bases unmatched to any gene: 7. The length of the CDR3 is 14 residues. Looked up from germline, CDR1 is SQVTM and CDR2 is ANQGSEA. The CDR3 region is CSVVQAGGNYGYTF. The CDR3 DNA follows: TGCAGCGTTGTTCAGGCAGGGGGAAACTATGGCTACACCTTC.

This clone has a handful of counts. The chain uses TRBV5-8 and TRBJ1-2, with D uncertain. Trimming stripped 4 bases from V and 8 bases from J, with 15 bases between. The length of the CDR3 is 13 residues. Germline assignment: CDR1 SGHTS and CDR2 YDEGEE. As DNA, the CDR3 is TGTGCCAGCAGCCACTCCCGGGCGGGGGGCTACACCTTC. Its protein is CASSHSRAGGYTF.

V and J are TRBV19 and TRBJ2-1; D gene ambiguous. CDR1 LNHDA and CDR2 SQIVND come from the germline V gene (reference sequence). With 6 bases removed from V and 0 bases from J, the gap between germline ends came to 9 bases. This CDR3 is built from 14 residues. The CDR3 coding sequence is TGTGCCAGTAGCAAAATTAGCTCCTACAATGAGCAGTTCTTC. It encodes CASSKISSYNEQFF.

This clone was seen a handful of times. This sequence joins TRBV19 and TRBJ2-7, with TRBD1 as a possible D gene (6 bases). The CDR3 runs to 14 residues. Germline assignment: CDR1 LNHDA and CDR2 SQIVND (reference sequence). V lost 6 bases, J lost 0 bases, and 12 bases lay in between. The CDR3 loop reads CASRQQGSSYEQYF. The CDR3 coding sequence is TGTGCCAGTAGGCAGCAGGGGAGCTCCTACGAGCAGTACTTC.

The chain links TRBV5-5 to TRBJ1-1, with D tentatively TRBD1 (6 bases). Germline V gene data show CDR1 as SGHKS and CDR2 as YYEKEE (reference sequence). The germline V and J ends were trimmed by 3 bases and 2 bases, with 11 bases remaining between them. This CDR3 has 14 amino acids. CDR3 coding DNA: TGTGCCAGCAGCTGGCTGACAGGTAACACTGAAGCTTTCTTT. This encodes CASSWLTGNTEAFF.

The gene calls are TRBV27 and TRBJ1-2; 8 nucleotides agree with TRBD1. This CDR3 has 17 residues. J lost 1 base, V lost 0 bases, and 7 bases had no gene match. Germline V gene data show CDR1 as MNHEY and CDR2 as SMNVEV (reference sequence). The CDR3 nucleotides read TGTGCCAGCAGTTTATCGACCCAGGGGGCATATAACTATGGCTACACCTTC. Encoded protein: CASSLSTQGAYNYGYTF.

V is TRBV27 and J is TRBJ2-2, with a possible D match to TRBD2 (6 bases). This CDR3 region has 15 residues. Germline CDR1 is MNHEY and CDR2 is SMNVEV (reference sequence). V was shortened by 1 base and J by 3 bases, with 9 bases between the two germline ends. The CDR3 loop is CASSLYGTDTGELFF. In DNA form, the CDR3 reads TGTGCCAGCAGTTTATATGGGACTGACACCGGGGAGCTGTTTTTT.

The rearrangement uses TRBV21-1 and TRBJ2-7; TRBD1 is taken as the D call from the table, unchecked against the DNA. TRBV21-1 is an annotated pseudogene. The CDR3 loop spans 15 amino acids. CDR3 amino acids: CASSRPTGLRHEQYF. The CDR3 DNA follows: TGTGCCAGCAGCCGCCCCACAGGGCTTCGTCACGAGCAGTACTTC.

The V and J genes are TRBV7-9 and TRBJ2-7; no clear D. V lost 5 bases, J lost 6 bases, and 11 bases lay in between. This CDR3 region has 12 residues. CDR1 is SEHNR, CDR2 FQNEAQ, per germline (reference sequence). CDR3 nucleotides: TGTGCCAGCAGCCTCGGCCCGGGCGAGCAGTACTTC. Its translation: CASSLGPGEQYF.

The rearrangement links TRBV6-1 to TRBJ1-5; 8 bases are a match to TRBD1. The CDR3 spans 15 residues. CDR1 and CDR2 (germline): MNHNS, SASEGT. J gave up 4 bases and V 6 bases, and 8 bases lay outside the gene matches. CDR3 in amino acids: CASRGDRLTNQPQHF. The CDR3 nucleotides are TGTGCCAGCAGAGGGGACAGGTTAACAAATCAGCCCCAGCATTTT.

This clone was detected only once. The J gene is TRBJ1-1, the V gene TRBV13; perhaps TRBD1 as D (6 bases). Per the germline V gene, CDR1 is PRHDT and CDR2 is FYEKMQ (reference sequence). V was cut by 5 bases and J by 0 bases, with 13 bases left in between. The CDR3 is 15 amino acids. CDR3 sequence reads: CASSVRQELNTEAFF. The CDR3 DNA is TGTGCCAGCAGCGTTAGACAGGAGTTGAACACTGAAGCTTTCTTT.

The chain has TRBV19 and TRBJ2-3, with 7 bases identical to TRBD1. Germline CDR1 reads LNHDA; CDR2 reads SQIVND (reference sequence). The CDR3 extends over 16 amino acids. With V trimmed by 3 bases and J by 0 bases, 6 bases remained unmatched. DNA for the CDR3: TGTGCCAGTAGTATCCAGGGGGTTTCTAGCACAGATACGCAGTATTTT. Translation gives CASSIQGVSSTDTQYF. The full variable domain, with the rest looked up from reference TRBV19 and TRBJ2-3, is DGGITQSPKYLFRKEGQNVTLSCEQNLNHDAMYWYRQDPGQGLRLIYYSQIVNDFQKGDIAEGYSVSREKKESFPLTVTSAQKNPTAFYLCASSIQGVSSTDTQYFGPGTRLTVL.

The CDR3 is CASSPARALRDTQYF. CDR3 nucleotides: TGTGCCAGCAGCCCGGCCAGGGCCCTTAGGGATACGCAGTATTTT. V usage is TRBV14 and J usage is TRBJ2-3; perhaps TRBD1 as D (5 bases). Trimming cost V 4 bases and J 6 bases, with 17 bases left between them. Germline V gene data show CDR1 as SGHDN and CDR2 as FVKESK. CDR3 length: 15 residues.

V and J are TRBV2 and TRBJ1-1, with a weak D call TRBD1 (5 bases). There are 16 residues in the CDR3. Germline CDR1 is SNHLY and CDR2 is FYNNEI. Trimming left V 6 bases short and J 1 base short, with 18 bases between. CDR3 sequence: CASSPEGRGRNTEAFF. The CDR3 region has the DNA TGTGCCAGCAGCCCTGAAGGGAGGGGTCGGAACACTGAAGCTTTCTTT.

The V gene is TRBV28, the J gene TRBJ1-4, with 12 bases fitting TRBD1. Germline CDR1 is MDHEN and CDR2 is SYDVKM. The CDR3 runs to 16 residues. The V gene end was trimmed by 3 bases and the J gene end by 8 bases; junction bases not matched to a gene: 7. CDR3 DNA: TGTGCCAGCAGTTTCGGGGTGGGGACAGGGGGCGAAAAACTGTTTTTT. It encodes CASSFGVGTGGEKLFF.

This clone showed up just a few times. The chain couples TRBV6-5 to TRBJ2-7, with 7 bases that match TRBD1. The CDR3 loop spans 15 amino acids. Germline V gene data show CDR1 as MNHEY and CDR2 as SVGAGI. V was pared by 0 bases and J by 4 bases, with 6 bases of the junction left unmatched. CDR3 loop: CASSYSQGERYEQYF. The CDR3 DNA reads as TGTGCCAGCAGTTACTCGCAGGGGGAAAGGTACGAGCAGTACTTC.

V is TRBV10-1 and J is TRBJ2-4; tentatively, D is TRBD2 (6 bases). This CDR3 has 14 amino acids. From germline, CDR1 is WNHNN and CDR2 SYGVQD (reference sequence). Trimming shortened V by 5 bases and J by 4 bases, and 12 bases separated the two germline ends. CDR3 coding DNA: TGCGCCAGCAGTAACCGGGGGAGTAAAAACATTCAGTACTTC. Protein product: CASSNRGSKNIQYF.

This chain connects TRBV2 to TRBJ2-2, with D tentatively TRBD2 (7 bases). Germline assignment: CDR1 SNHLY and CDR2 FYNNEI. This CDR3 spans 14 amino acids. Trimming stripped 7 bases from V and 7 bases from J, with 16 bases between. This CDR3 reads CASTLRGGIGELFF. CDR3 in DNA: TGTGCCAGCACCCTAAGGGGGGGTATCGGGGAGCTGTTTTTT.

The V gene is TRBV28, the J gene TRBJ2-5; unclear D gene. This CDR3 is built from 10 residues. V lost 10 bases and J lost 7, with 10 bases in between. Germline assignment: CDR1 MDHEN and CDR2 SYDVKM. The CDR3 nucleotides are TGTGCCACCCACTTCGGGACCCAGTACTTC. This translates into CATHFGTQYF.

The chain carries TRBV10-1 and TRBJ2-3; D may be TRBD1 (6 bases). Per germline, CDR1 WNHNN and CDR2 SYGVQD (reference sequence). The V end lost 2 bases, the J end lost 6 bases, and 9 bases lay between the germline ends. This CDR3 spans 13 amino acids. CDR3 sequence reads: CASSEGGGDTQYF. CDR3 in DNA: TGCGCCAGCAGTGAGGGGGGCGGTGATACGCAGTATTTT.

The chain links TRBV28 to TRBJ2-7; 7 bases agree with TRBD2. CDR3 length: 14 residues. The germline V gene has CDR1 MDHEN and CDR2 SYDVKM. Trimming at V came to 3 bases and at J to 8 bases, leaving 10 bases not matched to a gene. CDR3 nucleotides: TGTGCCAGCAGTTTCGGTGCGGGGGTGCTTAAGCAGTACTTC. It specifies CASSFGAGVLKQYF.

The chain has TRBV28 and TRBJ2-1; the match to TRBD1 covers 9 bases. CDR3 length equals 12 residues. The V segment lost 9 bases and the J segment 14 bases; nucleotides outside the gene matches: 11. Germline CDR1 and CDR2: MDHEN and SYDVKM. The CDR3, as DNA: TGTGCCAGTAGCCCCCACCGGGACAGGGAGTTCTTC. Encoded protein: CASSPHRDREFF.

This chain uses TRBV10-1 with TRBJ2-3; 7 nucleotides agree with TRBD1. The germline V gene encodes CDR1 WNHNN and CDR2 SYGVQD (reference sequence). This CDR3 spans 15 amino acids. J gave up 5 bases and V 3 bases, and 8 bases lay outside the gene matches. CDR3 sequence: CASSDATGPGDTQYF. The CDR3, as DNA: TGCGCCAGCAGTGACGCGACAGGGCCGGGAGATACGCAGTATTTT.

The chain employs TRBV28 and TRBJ2-7, with 8 bases matching TRBD1. This CDR3 region has 13 residues. Per germline, CDR1 MDHEN and CDR2 SYDVKM. J gave up 7 bases and V 7 bases, and 9 bases lay outside the gene matches. Here the CDR3 reads CASNQQGVGEQYF. CDR3 nucleotide sequence: TGTGCCAGCAATCAACAGGGGGTCGGGGAGCAGTACTTC.